One TCR beta chain is described in this entry. Its target is unknown. The sample originates from a study of post-analysis software for immune sequencing data. Looking at the study overall: Some patients lacked subtype; others had relapsing-remitting, secondary progressive or progressive-relapsing disease. Points from the study as a whole: Multiple sclerosis was associated with a significant reduction in normalized Chao1 diversity relative to controls. With F measure, samples from one preparation batch clustered together strongly. A handful of TRBV segments appeared more often in patients than in controls, and TRBV5-6, TRBV5-1 and TRBV20-1 were among these.

The CDR3 extends over 14 amino acids. Germline CDR1 reads SGDLS; CDR2 reads YYNGEE. The V end was cut by 0 bases, the J end by 6 bases, with 10 bases between. Prepared libraries of TCR beta cDNA carried unique molecular identifiers. Once about 0.85 to 10 million T cells were used, roughly 490,000 cDNA molecules resulted. TCRdb reanalysed the PCR reads using MiXCR and keeps one entry per CDR3 protein. The table has 550,000 to 700,000 distinct CDR3 sequences, about 44% seen once. Material for sequencing was blood. The chain is built from TRBV9 and TRBJ2-1, with unresolved D. This receptor was identified in a girl under 18 with multiple sclerosis. This CDR3 reads CASSVEARSNEQFF. The CDR3 DNA reads as TGTGCCAGCAGCGTAGAGGCTAGGTCCAATGAGCAGTTCTTC.